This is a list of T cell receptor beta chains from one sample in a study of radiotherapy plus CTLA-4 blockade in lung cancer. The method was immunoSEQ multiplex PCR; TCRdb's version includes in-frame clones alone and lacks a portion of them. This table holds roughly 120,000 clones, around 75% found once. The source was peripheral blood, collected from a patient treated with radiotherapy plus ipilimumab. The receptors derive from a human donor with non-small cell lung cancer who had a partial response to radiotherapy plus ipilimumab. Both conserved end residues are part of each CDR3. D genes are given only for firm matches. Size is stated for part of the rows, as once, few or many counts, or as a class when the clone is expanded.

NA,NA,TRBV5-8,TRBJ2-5,TGTGCCAGCAGCTACGGGACCGGGACAAAGACCCAGTACTTC,CASSYGTGTKTQYF
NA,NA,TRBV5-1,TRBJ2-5,TGCGCCAGCAGATACGACTCGCTGGAGACCCAGTACTTC,CASRYDSLETQYF
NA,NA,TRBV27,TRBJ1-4,TGTGCCAGCAGTTCGCACACAGGGTCAGGCAACGAAAAACTGTTTTTT,CASSSHTGSGNEKLFF
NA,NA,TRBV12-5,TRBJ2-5,TGTGCTAGTGGGACAGACCCAATTCCCAAGTACTTC,CASGTDPIPKYF
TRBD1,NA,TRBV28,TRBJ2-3,TGTGCCAGCCTTAACCGGGACAGGGGATTTACGCAGTATTTT,CASLNRDRGFTQYF
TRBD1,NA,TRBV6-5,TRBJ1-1,TGTGCCAGCACCGTCGACAGGGGACCTTTCTTT,CASTVDRGPFF
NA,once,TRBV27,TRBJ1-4,TGTGCCAGCAGTTGGTCCCCCGCAGATGAAAAACTGTTTTTT,CASSWSPADEKLFF
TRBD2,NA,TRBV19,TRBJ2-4,TGTGCCAGTAGTATAGGGCCCTCGGGACTAGCGGGATTAGCCAAAAACATTCAGTACTTC,CASSIGPSGLAGLAKNIQYF
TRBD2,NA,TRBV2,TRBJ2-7,TGTGCCAGCAGTGCCTGGGAGCGGGGGAGGTACGAGCAGTACTTC,CASSAWERGRYEQYF
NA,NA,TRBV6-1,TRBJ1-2,TGTGCCAGCATGACAGGACCCTACGGCTACACCTTC,CASMTGPYGYTF
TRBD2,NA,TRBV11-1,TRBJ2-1,TGTGCCAGCAGCCGGGACTATTCGAGCTCCTACAATGAGCAGTTCTTC,CASSRDYSSSYNEQFF
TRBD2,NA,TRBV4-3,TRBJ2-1,TGCGCCAGCAGCCAAGAACCCACCGGGACTAGCGGGGGGTTATACAATGAGCAGTTCTTC,CASSQEPTGTSGGLYNEQFF
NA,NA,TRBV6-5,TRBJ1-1,TGTGCCAGCGCAGTGTATGGGAGTATGAACACTGAAGCTTTCTTT,CASAVYGSMNTEAFF
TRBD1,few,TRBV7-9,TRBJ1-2,TGTGCCAGCAGCTCATCTACCGGGACAGGGCGCTATGGCTACACCTTC,CASSSSTGTGRYGYTF
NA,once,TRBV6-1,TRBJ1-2,TGTGCCAGCAGTTCCAGTATAACCTATGGCTACACCTTC,CASSSSITYGYTF
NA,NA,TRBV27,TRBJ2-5,TGTGCCAGACCGGGGTCCCAAGAGACCCAGTACTTC,CARPGSQETQYF
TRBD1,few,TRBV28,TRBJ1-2,TGTGCCAGCAGTTGGACAGGGGGCTCCCGGTTAGCTAACTATGGCTACACCTTC,CASSWTGGSRLANYGYTF
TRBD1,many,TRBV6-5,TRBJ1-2,TGTGCCAGCAGCCGCCCGGACAGGAACTATGGCTACACCTTC,CASSRPDRNYGYTF
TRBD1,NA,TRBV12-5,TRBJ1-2,TGTGCTAGTGGTTTGGTACGTATGGGTAGGGGGCTGCACTATGGCTACACCTTC,CASGLVRMGRGLHYGYTF
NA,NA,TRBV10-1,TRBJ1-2,TGCGCCAGCAGTGAACGAACGGGAGCTAACTATGGCTACACCTTC,CASSERTGANYGYTF
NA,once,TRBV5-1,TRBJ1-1,TGCGCCAGCAGCTCCCAGGGCGGGGGGAACACTGAAGCTTTCTTT,CASSSQGGGNTEAFF
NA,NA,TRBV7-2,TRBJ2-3,TGTGCCAGCAGCTGGGACTTTAGCTCAGATACGCAGTATTTT,CASSWDFSSDTQYF
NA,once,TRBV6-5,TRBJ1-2,TGTGCCAGCACCCCATTGGGGGGGAACTATGGCTACACCTTC,CASTPLGGNYGYTF
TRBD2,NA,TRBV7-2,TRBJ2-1,TGTGCCAGCAGCTTAGTGTGGGGACTAGCGGACAATGAGCAGTTCTTC,CASSLVWGLADNEQFF
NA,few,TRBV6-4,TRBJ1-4,TGTGCCAGCAGTGCCCACAGGGTTGGCGAAAAACTGTTTTTT,CASSAHRVGEKLFF
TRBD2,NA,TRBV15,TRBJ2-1,TGTGCCAGCGGACTAGCGGGAGGGTACAATGAGCAGTTCTTC,CASGLAGGYNEQFF
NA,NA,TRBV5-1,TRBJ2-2,TGCGCCAGCAGGAAAAATTCAAGCTACACCGGGGAGCTGTTTTTT,CASRKNSSYTGELFF
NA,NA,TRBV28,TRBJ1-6,TGTGCCAGCAGTCCCGCAGGGCTGGATAATTCACCCCTCCACTTT,CASSPAGLDNSPLHF
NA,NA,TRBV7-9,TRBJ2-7,TGTGCCAGCAGCTTAGCGGGAGGAGCCTACGAGCAGTACTTC,CASSLAGGAYEQYF
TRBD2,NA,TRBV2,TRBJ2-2,TGTGCCAGCACCGCGGGGGAGAACACCGGGGAGCTGTTTTTT,CASTAGENTGELFF
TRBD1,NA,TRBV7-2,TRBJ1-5,TGTGCCAGCAGCCAAACAGGGGGCAATCAGCCCCAGCATTTT,CASSQTGGNQPQHF
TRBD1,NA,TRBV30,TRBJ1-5,TGTGCCTGGAGCACACAGGGGAATACTCAGCCCCAGCATTTT,CAWSTQGNTQPQHF
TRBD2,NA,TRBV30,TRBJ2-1,TGTGCCTGGAGTACCGGGGGGGGGTACAATGAGCAGTTCTTC,CAWSTGGGYNEQFF
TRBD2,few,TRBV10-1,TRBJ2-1,TGCGCCAGCAGTGAGTCGGGTGCGGGAGAATTTGAGCAGTTCTTC,CASSESGAGEFEQFF
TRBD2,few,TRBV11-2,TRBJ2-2,TGTGCCAGCAGCTTCGGCGGGGGGCAGAAGCTGTTTTTT,CASSFGGGQKLFF
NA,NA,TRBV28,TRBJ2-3,TGTGCCAGCAATCTCGGACTCCGGCGTACGCAGTATTTT,CASNLGLRRTQYF
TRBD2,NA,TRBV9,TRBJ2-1,TGTGCCAGCAGCACTCCTAGCGGGAGCTCCTACAATGAGCAGTTCTTC,CASSTPSGSSYNEQFF
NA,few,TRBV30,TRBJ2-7,TGTGCCTGGAGTGTAGACACCTACGAGCAGTACTTC,CAWSVDTYEQYF
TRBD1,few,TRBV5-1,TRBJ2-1,TGCGCCAGCAGCTTGGGACAGGGTGTCTACAATGAGCAGTTCTTC,CASSLGQGVYNEQFF
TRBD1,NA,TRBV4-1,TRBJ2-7,TGCGCCAGCAGCCCATCACAGGGGCCCCTAGAGCAGTACTTC,CASSPSQGPLEQYF
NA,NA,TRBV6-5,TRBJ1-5,TGTGCCAGCAGGGACGCGGGTTACAATCAGCCCCAGCATTTT,CASRDAGYNQPQHF
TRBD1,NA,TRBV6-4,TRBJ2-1,TGTGCCAGTACCTCCGGGACAGGGAATGAGCAGTTCTTC,CASTSGTGNEQFF
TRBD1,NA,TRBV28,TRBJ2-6,TGTGCCAGCAGTCTCCGGGACAGGGGATTATTCGGGGCCAACGTCCTGACTTTC,CASSLRDRGLFGANVLTF